The subject of this entry is one T cell receptor (beta chain). Its antigen is undetermined. After removal of 6 bases from V and 3 bases from J, the junction contained 8 bases not matched to a gene. This CDR3 contains 15 residues. Germline V gene lookup returns CDR1 DFQATT and CDR2 SNEGSKA (reference sequence). In the library, individual cDNA molecules carried attached unique molecular identifiers. TCRdb analysed the 5' RACE reads with MiXCR anew, one entry per CDR3 protein. This table has about 61,000 distinct CDR3 sequences, about 10% appearing once. This record belongs to a study of early T cells in non-severe SARS-CoV-2 infection. As for the study in general: The sequenced material was bulk RNA from unsorted whole blood, and its chains were unpaired.

Study-level results: Reliance on VDJdb matching favored anti-spike CD8 responses; private and CD4 specificities were missed.

The clonotype comes from an adult who was a healthcare worker with PCR-confirmed SARS-CoV-2 infection or an uninfected control (not recorded which). The J gene is TRBJ2-1, the V gene TRBV20-1; 10 bases line up with TRBD2. The sequenced material came from whole blood. Here the CDR3 DNA reads TGCAGTGCGTCACCCCCTAGCGGGGGCTACAATGAGCAGTTCTTC. Translation gives CSASPPSGGYNEQFF.